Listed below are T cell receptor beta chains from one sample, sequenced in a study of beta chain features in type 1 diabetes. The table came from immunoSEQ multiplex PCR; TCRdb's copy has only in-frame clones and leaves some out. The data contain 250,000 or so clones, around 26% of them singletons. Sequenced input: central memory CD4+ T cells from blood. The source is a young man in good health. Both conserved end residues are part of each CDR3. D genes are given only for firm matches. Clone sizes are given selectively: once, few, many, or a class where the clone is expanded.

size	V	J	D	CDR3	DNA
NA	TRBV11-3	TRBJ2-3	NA	CASSHRGTDTQYF	TGTGCCAGCAGCCACCGGGGGACAGATACGCAGTATTTT
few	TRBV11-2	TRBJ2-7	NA	CASSLIYEQYF	TGTGCCAGCAGCTTAATCTACGAGCAGTACTTC
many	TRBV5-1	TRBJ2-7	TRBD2	CASSLGTSGYEQYF	TGCGCCAGCAGCTTGGGAACTAGCGGCTACGAGCAGTACTTC
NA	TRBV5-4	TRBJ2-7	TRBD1	CASSPTGGSYEQYF	TGTGCCAGCAGCCCGACAGGGGGTTCCTACGAGCAGTACTTC
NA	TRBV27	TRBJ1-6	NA	CASRAWENSPLHF	TGTGCCAGCAGGGCCTGGGAGAATTCACCCCTCCACTTT
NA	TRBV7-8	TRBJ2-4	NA	CASSQDSKNIQYF	TGTGCCAGCAGCCAGGACAGCAAAAACATTCAGTACTTC
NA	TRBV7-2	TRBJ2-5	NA	CASSLALGFQETQYF	TGTGCCAGCAGCTTAGCGCTAGGGTTCCAAGAGACCCAGTACTTC
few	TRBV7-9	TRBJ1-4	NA	CASSLSTTTNEKLFF	TGTGCCAGCAGCCTCTCGACCACAACTAATGAAAAACTGTTTTTT
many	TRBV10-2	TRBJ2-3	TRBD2	CASRGLAGVADTQYF	TGCGCCAGCAGGGGACTAGCGGGGGTGGCAGATACGCAGTATTTT
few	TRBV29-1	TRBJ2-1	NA	CSVRRGGNEQFF	TGCAGCGTTCGCAGGGGGGGCAATGAGCAGTTCTTC
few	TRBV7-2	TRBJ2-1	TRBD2	CASSEAGTSVRNEQFF	TGTGCCAGCAGCGAAGCCGGGACTAGCGTTCGCAATGAGCAGTTCTTC
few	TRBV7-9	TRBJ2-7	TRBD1	CASSPQGAGDEQYF	TGTGCCAGCAGTCCTCAGGGGGCGGGCGACGAGCAGTACTTC
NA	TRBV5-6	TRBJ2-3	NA	CASSLADNAQYF	TGTGCCAGCAGCTTGGCGGACAACGCGCAGTATTTT
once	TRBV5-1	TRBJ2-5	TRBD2	CASSLGTSDTETQYF	TGCGCCAGCAGCTTGGGGACTAGCGATACGGAGACCCAGTACTTC
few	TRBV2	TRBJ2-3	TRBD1	CATPGQGSGDTQYF	TGTGCCACCCCCGGACAGGGCTCCGGGGATACGCAGTATTTT
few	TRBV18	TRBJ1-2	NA	CASSLGDGYTF	TGTGCCAGCTCACTCGGGGACGGCTACACCTTC
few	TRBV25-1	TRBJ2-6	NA	CASRDDSVRVLTF	TGTGCCAGCAGAGATGACAGTGTCCGCGTCCTGACTTTC
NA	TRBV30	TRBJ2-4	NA	CAWKRGAVQNIQYF	TGTGCCTGGAAGCGAGGGGCCGTCCAAAACATTCAGTACTTC
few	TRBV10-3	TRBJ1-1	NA	CAISEFTGNTEAFF	TGTGCCATCAGTGAGTTCACAGGGAACACTGAAGCTTTCTTT
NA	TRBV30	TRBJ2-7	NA	CAWRPAGSRSEQYF	TGTGCCTGGAGGCCGGCAGGGAGTAGGTCCGAGCAGTACTTC
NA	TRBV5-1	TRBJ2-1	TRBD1	CASSLAGQDNEQFF	TGCGCCAGCAGCTTAGCTGGACAGGACAATGAGCAGTTCTTC
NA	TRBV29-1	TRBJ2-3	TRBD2	CSVDGTSGKHTDTQYF	TGCAGCGTTGATGGGACTAGCGGGAAACACACAGATACGCAGTATTTT
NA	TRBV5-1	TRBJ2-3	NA	CASSLVRGTDTQYF	TGCGCCAGCAGCTTGGTCAGGGGCACAGATACGCAGTATTTT
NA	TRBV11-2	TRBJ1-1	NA	CASSPGLLGTEAFF	TGTGCCAGCAGCCCTGGCCTCCTAGGCACTGAAGCTTTCTTT
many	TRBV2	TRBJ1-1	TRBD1	CAGGTGTNTEAFF	TGTGCCGGAGGGACAGGGACGAACACTGAAGCTTTCTTT
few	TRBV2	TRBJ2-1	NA	CANAPPGSNEQFF	TGTGCCAACGCGCCCCCGGGGAGTAATGAGCAGTTCTTC
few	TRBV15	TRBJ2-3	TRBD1	CATSSRDRGFPDTQYF	TGTGCCACCAGCAGTCGGGACAGGGGTTTCCCAGATACGCAGTATTTT
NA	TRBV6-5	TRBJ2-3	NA	CASSYVRGRTDTQYF	TGTGCCAGCAGTTACGTGCGGGGGCGCACAGATACGCAGTATTTT
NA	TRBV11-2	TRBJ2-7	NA	CASSLAYEQYF	TGTGCCAGCAGCTTGGCCTACGAGCAGTACTTC
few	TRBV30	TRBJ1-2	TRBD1	CAWRIGQVGYTF	TGTGCCTGGAGAATCGGACAGGTTGGCTACACCTTC
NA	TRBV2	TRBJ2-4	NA	CASIREAKNIQYF	TGTGCCAGCATCAGGGAAGCCAAAAACATTCAGTACTTC
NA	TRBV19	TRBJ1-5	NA	CASTMGGRLNQPQHF	TGTGCCAGTACCATGGGTGGCAGACTTAATCAGCCCCAGCATTTT
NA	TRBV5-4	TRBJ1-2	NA	CASSLDMWEKERYGYTF	TGTGCCAGCAGCTTAGACATGTGGGAAAAGGAGAGATATGGCTACACCTTC
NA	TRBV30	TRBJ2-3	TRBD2	CAWSGLGLAGADTQYF	TGTGCCTGGAGTGGATTGGGACTAGCGGGCGCAGATACGCAGTATTTT
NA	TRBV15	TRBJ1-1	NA	CATSRDRVNTEAFF	TGTGCCACCAGCAGAGATCGGGTGAACACTGAAGCTTTCTTT
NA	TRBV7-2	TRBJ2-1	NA	CASSLVSGNLNEQFF	TGTGCCAGCAGCTTGGTAAGCGGTAACCTCAATGAGCAGTTCTTC
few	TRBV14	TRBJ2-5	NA	CASSREVGDQYF	TGTGCCAGCAGCCGGGAAGTAGGGGACCAGTACTTC
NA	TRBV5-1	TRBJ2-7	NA	CASSAGTMSSYEQYF	TGCGCCAGCAGCGCCGGGACGATGAGCTCCTACGAGCAGTACTTC
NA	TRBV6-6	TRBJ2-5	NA	CASSERGTQYF	TGTGCCAGCAGTGAGCGAGGGACCCAGTACTTC
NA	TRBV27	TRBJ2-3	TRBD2	CASSPSGRGTDTQYF	TGTGCCAGCAGTCCTAGCGGGAGAGGCACAGATACGCAGTATTTT
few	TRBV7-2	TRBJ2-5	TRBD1	CASIRQGVEETQYF	TGTGCCAGCATCCGACAGGGGGTTGAGGAGACCCAGTACTTC
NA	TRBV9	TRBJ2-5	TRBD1	CASSVAGGGRETQYF	TGTGCCAGCAGCGTAGCAGGGGGTGGTCGAGAGACCCAGTACTTC
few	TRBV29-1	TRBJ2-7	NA	CSVAGSYEQYF	TGCAGCGTTGCCGGCAGCTACGAGCAGTACTTC
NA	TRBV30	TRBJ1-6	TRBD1	CAWSANDRDNSPLHF	TGTGCCTGGAGTGCTAACGACAGGGATAATTCACCCCTCCACTTT
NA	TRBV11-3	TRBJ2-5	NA	CASSLQKGAGETQYF	TGTGCCAGCAGCTTACAGAAGGGAGCTGGGGAGACCCAGTACTTC
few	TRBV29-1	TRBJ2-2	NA	CSVDGANTGELFF	TGCAGCGTTGACGGGGCGAACACCGGGGAGCTGTTTTTT
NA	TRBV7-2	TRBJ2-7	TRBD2	CASSAAGTSGSYEQYF	TGTGCCAGCAGCGCCGCCGGGACTAGCGGCTCCTACGAGCAGTACTTC
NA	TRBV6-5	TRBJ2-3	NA	CASSYRPADTQYF	TGTGCCAGCAGTTACCGGCCCGCAGATACGCAGTATTTT
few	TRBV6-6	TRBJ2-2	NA	CASKEGQTGELFF	TGTGCCAGCAAGGAGGGCCAAACCGGGGAGCTGTTTTTT
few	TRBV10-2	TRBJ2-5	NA	CASSGGLETQYF	TGCGCCAGCAGCGGAGGTCTAGAGACCCAGTACTTC
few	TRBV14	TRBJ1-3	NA	CASSQEVGLTIYF	TGTGCCAGCAGCCAAGAGGTGGGACTCACCATATATTTT
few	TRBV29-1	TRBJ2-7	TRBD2	CSARTSGSSYEQYF	TGCAGCGCTAGGACTAGCGGGTCTTCCTACGAGCAGTACTTC
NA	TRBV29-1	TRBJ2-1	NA	CSGEDPGAQFF	TGCAGCGGTGAAGATCCTGGGGCGCAGTTCTTC
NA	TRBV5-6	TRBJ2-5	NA	CASSLGTGMVQETQYF	TGTGCCAGCAGCTTGGGAACGGGAATGGTCCAAGAGACCCAGTACTTC
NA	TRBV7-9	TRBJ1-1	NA	CASSRGRSQGRTEAFF	TGTGCCAGCAGCCGTGGGAGGTCGCAGGGGAGAACTGAAGCTTTCTTT